The next 7 T cell receptor beta chains were all read from a single sample in a study of healthy donors' naive CD4 and CD8 T cells. Each TCR library used 500 ng of total RNA and a linear amplification protocol. MiXCR was run by TCRdb on the reads, yielding one entry per CDR3 protein. The sample includes about 180,000 distinct CDR3 sequences, about 74% seen only once; the top ten take 2% to 2.5%. The sample taken for sequencing was naive CD4+ and CD8+ T cells sorted from blood, pooled from several donors. Receptors were obtained from a pool of human donors in good health; the sample pools cells from several healthy donors.

This chain connects TRBV5-4 to TRBJ1-6, with 7 bases lining up with TRBD1. V lost 3 bases and J lost 6; bases outside the gene matches: 9. Germline-derived CDR1 and CDR2 are SGHNT and YYREEE (reference sequence). The CDR3 consists of 16 residues. The CDR3 DNA reads TGTGCCAGCAGCTGGGACAGCCCAACACTTAATTCACCCCTCCACTTT. Translating gives CASSWDSPTLNSPLHF.

The chain employs TRBV29-1 and TRBJ2-1; 9 bases are a match to TRBD2. Germline V lookup: CDR1 SQVTM, CDR2 ANQGSEA. The V gene end was trimmed by 7 bases and the J gene end by 6 bases; junction bases not matched to a gene: 28. There are 20 residues in the CDR3. In nucleotides, the CDR3 is TGCAGCGCTGACCCTAGGGGACACGATCACTCCGGGACTAGCCCCAATGAGCAGTTCTTC. Translation gives CSADPRGHDHSGTSPNEQFF.

There are a few counts of this clonotype. V and J are TRBV29-1 and TRBJ1-1, with 7 bases lining up with TRBD1. Germline CDR1 SQVTM, CDR2 ANQGSEA. CDR3 length: 15 residues. With V trimmed by 3 bases and J by 1 base, 8 bases remained unmatched. As DNA, the CDR3 is TGCAGCGTTGACCGACCTGGGACAGCGAACACTGAAGCTTTCTTT. It specifies CSVDRPGTANTEAFF.

This clonotype has a single count. This chain connects TRBV28 to TRBJ2-5; D is undetermined. V lost 7 bases, J lost 5 bases, and 8 bases lay in between. The CDR3 is made up of 11 amino acids. CDR1 MDHEN and CDR2 SYDVKM come from the germline V gene. The CDR3 nucleotides read TGTGCCAGCATCAATTTGGAGACCCAGTACTTC. Its protein is CASINLETQYF.

The chain recombines TRBV27 with TRBJ2-3; unclear D gene. This CDR3 has 20 amino acids. V shed 0 bases and J shed 2 bases, with 24 bases lying between them. The germline CDR1 and CDR2 sequences are MNHEY and SMNVEV (reference sequence). The CDR3: CASSLSFRGLAEPPTDTQYF. CDR3 sequence (DNA): TGTGCCAGCAGTTTATCGTTCAGAGGATTGGCGGAACCACCCACAGATACGCAGTATTTT.

The rearrangement joins TRBV21-1 to TRBJ2-7. TRBV21-1 is a listed pseudogene. This CDR3 comprises 9 residues. The CDR3 bases are TGTGCCAGCAGGGCCGTAGGGTACTTC. It translates to CASRAVGYF.

This chain uses TRBV30 with TRBJ2-7; D gene ambiguous. V was shortened by 3 bases and J by 2 bases, with 5 bases between the two germline ends. The CDR3 covers 11 residues. The germline V gene encodes CDR1 GTSNPN and CDR2 SVGIG (reference sequence). CDR3 in DNA: TGTGCCTGGAGAAGGGCCTACGAGCAGTACTTC. As protein: CAWRRAYEQYF.